This entry lists 32 T cell receptor beta chains sequenced from one sample in a study of PD-L1 blockade in urothelial cancer. Time point in this sample: pretreatment peripheral blood. Repertoires were generated with immunoSEQ multiplex PCR, while TCRdb's copy carries only in-frame clones and drops some. In the table there are tens of thousands of clones, about nine tenths of which are singletons. Sequencing was performed on PBMCs, taken around atezolizumab (anti-PD-L1) treatment. The receptor source for this set is an older woman with urothelial cancer.

The chain joins TRBV5-1 to TRBJ2-1; D may be TRBD2 (5 bases). Germline V CDR1 and CDR2: SGHRS, YFSETQ. The V end lost 2 bases, the J end lost 8 bases, and 11 bases lay between the germline ends. CDR3 length equals 13 residues. CDR3 nucleotide sequence: TGCGCCAGCAGCTTTAGCGTTGAGGATGAGCAGTTCTTC. As protein: CASSFSVEDEQFF.

This sequence joins TRBV27 and TRBJ1-1; TRBD1 might be the D (5 bases). The germline V gene encodes CDR1 MNHEY and CDR2 SMNVEV (reference sequence). The length of the CDR3 is 14 residues. V shed 4 bases and J shed 2 bases, with 11 bases lying between them. CDR3 region: CASSSNGGNTEAFF. The CDR3 coding sequence is TGTGCCAGCAGTTCCAACGGGGGAAACACTGAAGCTTTCTTT.

The CDR3 DNA follows: TGTGCCAGCACCCAGCCTTCAAGCGGGAGCTGGGGAGATACGCAGTATTTT. As protein: CASTQPSSGSWGDTQYF. The gene calls are TRBV28 and TRBJ2-3, with 8 positions matching TRBD2. With 7 bases clipped from V and 5 bases from J, the junction kept 17 bases outside the gene matches. This CDR3 comprises 17 residues. Germline-derived CDR1 and CDR2 are MDHEN and SYDVKM.

The rearrangement links TRBV6-1 to TRBJ1-2; D gene uncertain. The germline CDR1 and CDR2 sequences are MNHNS and SASEGT. CDR3 length: 13 amino acids. Trimming removed 3 bases at V and 4 bases at J, with 9 bases between. The CDR3 spells CASSERNPYGYTF. The CDR3 coding sequence is TGTGCCAGCAGTGAGAGGAATCCCTATGGCTACACCTTC.

The chain recombines TRBV7-9 with TRBJ2-3, with D possibly matching TRBD1 (6 bases). V lost 6 bases and J lost 1, with 17 bases in between. The CDR3 is made up of 16 amino acids. Germline loops: CDR1 SEHNR, CDR2 FQNEAQ (reference sequence). CDR3 loop: CASRSRGQMRTDTQYF. Here the CDR3 DNA reads TGTGCCAGCAGAAGTCGCGGACAGATGCGCACAGATACGCAGTATTTT.

The rearrangement joins TRBV19 to TRBJ2-7; D remains unclear. Germline lookup yields CDR1 LNHDA and CDR2 SQIVND (reference sequence). The CDR3 length is 12 residues. V shed 7 bases and J shed 0 bases, with 7 bases lying between them. In DNA form, the CDR3 reads TGTGCCAGTACCAGTCCCTCCTACGAGCAGTACTTC. Protein sequence: CASTSPSYEQYF.

This sequence joins TRBV9 and TRBJ2-1, with TRBD1 matching 7 bases. With V trimmed by 4 bases and J by 12 bases, 16 bases remained unmatched. The CDR3 spans 15 residues. Germline loops: CDR1 SGDLS, CDR2 YYNGEE. The CDR3 nucleotides are TGTGCCAGCAGCCCCCTGGGGTGGGGACAGTTCGTGCAGTTCTTC. Translated: CASSPLGWGQFVQFF.

V usage is TRBV7-2 and J usage is TRBJ1-3, with D uncertain. The V gene lost 1 base and the J gene lost 1 base, with 8 bases spanning the gap. CDR1 SGHTA and CDR2 FQGNSA come from the germline V gene. CDR3 length equals 15 residues. CDR3 DNA: TGTGCCAGCAGCTTAGTCGTGACTTCTGGAAACACCATATATTTT. This encodes CASSLVVTSGNTIYF. Filled out from reference TRBV7-2 and TRBJ1-3, the complete variable domain reads GAGVSQSPSNKVTEKGKDVELRCDPISGHTALYWYRQSLGQGLEFLIYFQGNSAPDKSGLPSDRFSAERTGGSVSTLTIQRTQQEDSAVYLCASSLVVTSGNTIYFGEGSWLTVV.

This sequence joins TRBV5-1 and TRBJ2-5; tentative D call: TRBD2 (5 bases). The CDR3 totals 15 residues. CDR1 and CDR2 (germline): SGHRS, YFSETQ. V lost 4 bases to trimming and J lost 5 bases, with 18 bases between them. Written as DNA, the CDR3 is TGCGCCAGCAGCCCTTCCTATGGACCGGGGGAGACCCAGTACTTC. Translated, it gives CASSPSYGPGETQYF. The full variable domain, completed using reference TRBV5-1 and TRBJ2-5, is KAGVTQTPRYLIKTRGQQVTLSCSPISGHRSVSWYQQTPGQGLQFLFEYFSETQRNKGNFPGRFSGRQFSNSRSEMNVSTLELGDSALYLCASSPSYGPGETQYFGPGTRLLVL.

The chain joins TRBV28 to TRBJ2-7, with a possible D match to TRBD1 (6 bases). Germline V gene data show CDR1 as MDHEN and CDR2 as SYDVKM. The CDR3 extends over 16 amino acids. Trimming pared 5 bases from V and 0 bases from J, leaving 17 bases between. This chain's CDR3 is CASSTTRTADSYEQYF. In DNA, the CDR3 is TGTGCCAGCAGTACGACCCGGACAGCTGACTCCTACGAGCAGTACTTC.

This chain links TRBV20-1 with TRBJ2-7; D is unclear. The CDR3 length is 11 residues. Germline assignment: CDR1 DFQATT and CDR2 SNEGSKA (reference sequence). Trimming took 6 bases from V and 4 from J, leaving 10 bases between them. The CDR3 is CSAQREYEQYF. The CDR3 bases are TGCAGTGCCCAGCGCGAGTACGAGCAGTACTTC.

The rearrangement joins TRBV28 to TRBJ2-2, with D possibly being TRBD2 (5 bases). The CDR3 has 12 residues. Trimming left V 7 bases short and J 4 bases short, with 7 bases between. Germline lookup yields CDR1 MDHEN and CDR2 SYDVKM. This chain's CDR3 is CASNRGTGELFF. CDR3 DNA: TGTGCCAGCAACCGGGGCACCGGGGAGCTGTTTTTT.

This chain links TRBV27 with TRBJ2-2; D is unresolved. Looked up from germline, CDR1 is MNHEY and CDR2 is SMNVEV (reference sequence). This CDR3 has 16 residues. V was pared by 3 bases and J by 0 bases, with 11 bases between. As DNA, the CDR3 is TGTGCCAGCAGTTTTGTGTCCTTCGCGAACACCGGGGAGCTGTTTTTT. It is translated as CASSFVSFANTGELFF.

V gene TRBV28 combines with J gene TRBJ1-1; D possibly corresponds to TRBD1 (5 bases). V shed 3 bases and J shed 0 bases, with 8 bases lying between them. The CDR3 loop spans 14 amino acids. In germline, CDR1 is MDHEN, CDR2 SYDVKM. The CDR3 coding sequence is TGTGCCAGCAGTTTCGGGGGGGTGAACACTGAAGCTTTCTTT. It yields the protein CASSFGGVNTEAFF.

The chain recombines TRBV19 with TRBJ2-1; TRBD2 matches 10 bases. After removal of 6 bases from V and 5 bases from J, the junction contained 7 bases not matched to a gene. From germline, CDR1 is LNHDA and CDR2 SQIVND (reference sequence). The CDR3 length is 15 residues. The CDR3 loop is CASRPSGRIHNEQFF. The CDR3 region has the DNA TGTGCCAGTAGACCTAGCGGGAGAATCCACAATGAGCAGTTCTTC. The full variable domain, its missing parts supplied by reference TRBV19 and TRBJ2-1, is DGGITQSPKYLFRKEGQNVTLSCEQNLNHDAMYWYRQDPGQGLRLIYYSQIVNDFQKGDIAEGYSVSREKKESFPLTVTSAQKNPTAFYLCASRPSGRIHNEQFFGPGTRLTVL.

The chain links TRBV7-2 to TRBJ1-2; 10 bases map to TRBD1. The CDR3 extends over 15 amino acids. Trimming removed 5 bases from V and 2 bases from J; junction bases left unmatched: 5. Germline V gene lookup returns CDR1 SGHTA and CDR2 FQGNSA. The CDR3 loop is CASSIDRGRNYGYTF. In DNA, the CDR3 is TGTGCCAGCAGCATAGACAGGGGGCGCAACTATGGCTACACCTTC.

This rearrangement joins TRBV12-5 to TRBJ1-3; weak D call: TRBD1 (5 bases). CDR1 and CDR2 from the germline V gene are LGHNT and FRNRAP. This CDR3 contains 17 residues. V lost 6 bases and J 0 bases, leaving 18 bases between the germline ends. CDR3 coding DNA: TGTGCTAGTGGGGCCCCGCTGGACATCTACTCTGGAAACACCATATATTTT. Its protein is CASGAPLDIYSGNTIYF.

The J gene is TRBJ2-1, the V gene TRBV7-3, with D maybe TRBD2 (6 bases). The CDR3 has 18 amino acids. Germline V CDR1 and CDR2: SGHTA, FQGTGA. Trimming left V 0 bases short and J 0 bases short, with 15 bases between. The chain's CDR3 is CASSLTSGSGDSYNEQFF. CDR3 DNA sequence: TGTGCCAGCAGCTTAACGTCGGGTAGCGGAGACTCCTACAATGAGCAGTTCTTC.

This clone has a handful of counts. The chain is built from TRBV7-9 and TRBJ2-7; D is perhaps TRBD2 (5 bases). Per germline, CDR1 SEHNR and CDR2 FQNEAQ (reference sequence). The CDR3 is made up of 15 amino acids. Trimming removed 4 bases at V and 3 bases at J, with 16 bases between. The CDR3 sequence is CASSYLEDGGYEQYF. CDR3 nucleotide sequence: TGTGCCAGCAGCTACCTGGAGGACGGAGGCTACGAGCAGTACTTC.

The gene calls are TRBV5-6 and TRBJ1-1, with D perhaps matching TRBD1 (5 bases). From germline, CDR1 is SGHDT and CDR2 YYEEEE. V was shortened by 4 bases and J by 1 base, with 11 bases between the two germline ends. This CDR3 contains 14 residues. The CDR3 nucleotides are TGTGCCAGCAGCACTGGACATTCGAACACTGAAGCTTTCTTT. Translation: CASSTGHSNTEAFF.

The V gene is TRBV5-1, the J gene TRBJ2-3; D is undetermined. This CDR3 has 13 residues. CDR1 and CDR2 from the germline V gene are SGHRS and YFSETQ. V lost 2 bases and J lost 0, with 4 bases in between. CDR3 amino acids: CASSLSSTDTQYF. The DNA of the CDR3 is TGCGCCAGCAGCTTATCTAGCACAGATACGCAGTATTTT.

This clone was seen once. V is TRBV19 and J is TRBJ2-7, with D tentatively TRBD1 (5 bases). The CDR3 is made up of 14 amino acids. Per germline, CDR1 LNHDA and CDR2 SQIVND (reference sequence). Trimming took off 2 bases at V and 3 bases at J, with 11 bases between the two ends. CDR3 DNA: TGTGCCAGTAGTATATTCTGGGGCAGCTACGAGCAGTACTTC. Its translation: CASSIFWGSYEQYF.

The rearrangement uses TRBV2 and TRBJ2-7; 9 nucleotides line up with TRBD1. CDR3 length: 17 amino acids. After removal of 4 bases from V and 0 bases from J, the junction contained 10 bases not matched to a gene. The V gene's germline CDR1 is SNHLY and CDR2 FYNNEI. Here the CDR3 reads CASSVVQGAPLSYEQYF. The CDR3 DNA sequence: TGTGCCAGCAGTGTTGTACAGGGGGCCCCCCTCTCCTACGAGCAGTACTTC.

The CDR3 DNA follows: TGTGCCAGCTCACCACGTGAGGCCAACGAGCAGTACTTC. Encoded protein: CASSPREANEQYF. V usage is TRBV18 and J usage is TRBJ2-7; no firm D call. Germline CDR1 is KGHSH and CDR2 is LQKENI. The CDR3 is made up of 13 amino acids. V gave up 1 base and J gave up 5 bases, with 9 bases separating them.

This clone appeared a single time. This chain connects TRBV5-5 to TRBJ2-5; no firm D call. This CDR3 spans 13 amino acids. Germline V gene data show CDR1 as SGHKS and CDR2 as YYEKEE (reference sequence). Trimming shortened V by 3 bases and J by 5 bases, and 11 bases separated the two germline ends. The CDR3 coding sequence is TGTGCCAGCAGCTCCCCGGGTGGCGAGACCCAGTACTTC. Amino acid sequence: CASSSPGGETQYF.

The chain joins TRBV5-1 to TRBJ1-2; TRBD1 matches at 9 bases. This CDR3 contains 14 residues. Germline trimming cut 4 bases from V and 6 bases from J; bases unmatched to any gene: 7. The V gene's germline CDR1 is SGHRS and CDR2 YFSETQ. CDR3 coding DNA: TGCGCCAGCAGCCAAGACAGGGGGGTAGATGGCTACACCTTC. Amino acid sequence: CASSQDRGVDGYTF.

The rearrangement uses TRBV19 and TRBJ1-5; D remains ambiguous. V gave up 5 bases and J gave up 3 bases, with 5 bases separating them. The V gene's germline CDR1 is LNHDA and CDR2 SQIVND (reference sequence). The CDR3 sequence is 12 residues long. CDR3 sequence reads: CASSSINQPQHF. The CDR3 coding sequence is TGTGCCAGTAGTTCTATCAATCAGCCCCAGCATTTT.

V gene TRBV23-1 combines with J gene TRBJ2-7, with TRBD2 as a possible D gene (6 bases). TRBV23-1 is annotated as an ORF whose role is uncertain. V lost 3 bases, J lost 7 bases, and 13 bases lay in between. This CDR3 has 13 amino acids. This CDR3 is CASSQTGGREQYF. For the CDR3, the DNA is TGCGCCAGCAGTCAGACCGGAGGGCGAGAGCAGTACTTC.

The rearrangement joins TRBV4-2 to TRBJ2-1; 10 nucleotides agree with TRBD1. With 0 bases clipped from V and 2 bases from J, the junction kept 4 bases outside the gene matches. This CDR3 spans 17 amino acids. The germline V gene has CDR1 LGHNA and CDR2 YNFKEQ. CDR3 in DNA: TGTGCCAGCAGCCAAGAGGTGACAGGGGGCGCCTACAATGAGCAGTTCTTC. It is translated as CASSQEVTGGAYNEQFF.

The genes are TRBV28 and TRBJ2-3; 7 bases agree with TRBD2. This CDR3 has 17 residues. Germline V CDR1 and CDR2: MDHEN, SYDVKM. Unmatched junction bases numbered 13, after V lost 5 bases and J lost 2 bases. Here the CDR3 reads CASSPGWLAGITDTQYF. CDR3 in DNA: TGTGCCAGCAGTCCGGGTTGGTTAGCGGGCATCACAGATACGCAGTATTTT.

The chain couples TRBV29-1 to TRBJ1-2; D remains ambiguous. Trimming removed 6 bases at V and 2 bases at J, with 16 bases between. The CDR3 runs 14 residues. The germline gives CDR1 SQVTM, CDR2 ANQGSEA. CDR3 coding DNA: TGCAGCGTGACTCTTTCAGTATCGAACTATGGCTACACCTTC. Protein product: CSVTLSVSNYGYTF. Together with reference TRBV29-1 and TRBJ1-2, the CDR3 gives the full variable domain: SAVISQKPSRDICQRGTSLTIQCQVDSQVTMMFWYRQQPGQSLTLIATANQGSEATYESGFVIDKFPISRPNLTFSTLTVSNMSPEDSSIYLCSVTLSVSNYGYTFGSGTRLTVV.

The chain recombines TRBV27 with TRBJ2-5; D is undetermined. Germline-derived CDR1 and CDR2 are MNHEY and SMNVEV (reference sequence). V was pared by 2 bases and J by 0 bases, with 16 bases between. The CDR3 contains 17 residues. CDR3 amino acids: CASSLKLQKMYQETQYF. The CDR3 DNA reads as TGTGCCAGCAGTTTAAAACTCCAAAAAATGTACCAAGAGACCCAGTACTTC.